This T cell receptor beta chain was found in a study of shared clonotypes between healthy human individuals. Study-level background: Each donor had three CD4 naive, three CD4 memory, two CD8 naive and one CD8 memory plate.

Deep was the level used in running the assay. Only in-frame clones appear in the TCRdb table, and some are missing; sequencing was by immunoSEQ multiplex PCR. The sample records about 610,000 clones, approximately 96% being singletons. For this clone: Its target is unknown.

CDR3 size: 15 residues. With V trimmed by 1 base and J by 8 bases, 6 bases remained unmatched. Germline CDR1 reads SGHTA; CDR2 reads FQGNSA. Study-level points and caveats: It was anticipated that sequencing depth would influence how many clonotypes donors shared.

CD45RO-negative CD8 cells positively selected for CCR7 made up the naive population, which excluded terminally differentiated effector memory CD45RA+ cells. Healthy HIV-negative adults with no recent acute infections or vaccinations were recruited as donors. The sequenced sample consisted of naive CD8+ T cells sorted from blood. This chain joins TRBV7-2 and TRBJ2-1, with TRBD1 matching over 9 bases. The origin of this receptor is a woman aged 25 to 39 in good health. The DNA for the CDR3 is TGTGCCAGCAGCTTAGGCCTGGGACAGGGAGATGAGCAGTTCTTC. It specifies CASSLGLGQGDEQFF.